This record looks at one T cell receptor beta chain sequence and its context. Antigen: not known. PCR was performed a second time for 7 to 11 cycles using a sample-barcoded 5' primer and a J-beta primer mix. TCRdb fed the 5' RACE reads into MiXCR, producing one record per CDR3 protein. The table shows about 680,000 distinct CDR3 sequences, with 45% to 50% occurring only once. This record belongs to a study of blood T cells in healthy people across ages. Overall study results and limits: Getting older went along with TCR beta diversity per million T cells dropping roughly linearly.

There are 14 residues in the CDR3. Germline V CDR1 and CDR2: WSHSY, SAAADI. Trimming shortened V by 5 bases and J by 5 bases, and 15 bases separated the two germline ends. The rearrangement links TRBV10-2 to TRBJ2-5; the D call may be TRBD1 or TRBD2 (6 bases each). Sequencing input: blood. The source is an older woman in good health. CDR3 coding DNA: TGCGCCAGCAGTCGAGGGGGGATAACTGAGACCCAGTACTTC. The encoded protein is CASSRGGITETQYF.